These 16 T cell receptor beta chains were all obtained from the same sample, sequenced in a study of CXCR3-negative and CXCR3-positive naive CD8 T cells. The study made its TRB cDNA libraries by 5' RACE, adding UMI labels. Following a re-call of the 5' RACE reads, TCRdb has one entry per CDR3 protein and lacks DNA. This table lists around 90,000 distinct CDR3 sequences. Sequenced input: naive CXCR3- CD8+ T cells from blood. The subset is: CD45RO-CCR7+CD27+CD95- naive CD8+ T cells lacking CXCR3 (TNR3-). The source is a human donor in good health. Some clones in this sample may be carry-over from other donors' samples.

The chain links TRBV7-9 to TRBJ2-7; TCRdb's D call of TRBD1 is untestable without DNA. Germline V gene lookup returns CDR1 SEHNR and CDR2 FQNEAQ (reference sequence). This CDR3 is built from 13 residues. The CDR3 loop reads CASSLTASYEQYF.

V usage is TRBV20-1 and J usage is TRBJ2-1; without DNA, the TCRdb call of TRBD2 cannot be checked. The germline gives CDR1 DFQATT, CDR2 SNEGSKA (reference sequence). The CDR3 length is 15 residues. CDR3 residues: CSATTWGLADNEQFF.

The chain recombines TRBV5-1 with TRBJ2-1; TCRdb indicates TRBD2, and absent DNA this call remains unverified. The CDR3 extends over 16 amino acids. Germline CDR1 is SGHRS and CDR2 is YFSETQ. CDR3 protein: CASSLTSGSSYNERFF.

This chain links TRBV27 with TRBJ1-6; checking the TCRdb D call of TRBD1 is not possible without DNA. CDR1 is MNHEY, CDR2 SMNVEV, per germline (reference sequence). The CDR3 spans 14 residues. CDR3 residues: CASSLNGAGSPLHF.

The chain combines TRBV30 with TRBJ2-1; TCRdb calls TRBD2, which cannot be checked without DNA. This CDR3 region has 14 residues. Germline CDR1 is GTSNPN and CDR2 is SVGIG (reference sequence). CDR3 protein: CAWSSSGSYNEQFF.

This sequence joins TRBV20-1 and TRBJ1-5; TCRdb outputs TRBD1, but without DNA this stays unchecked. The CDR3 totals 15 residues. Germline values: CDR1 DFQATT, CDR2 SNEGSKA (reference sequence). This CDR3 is CGAQGQGGGNQPQHF.

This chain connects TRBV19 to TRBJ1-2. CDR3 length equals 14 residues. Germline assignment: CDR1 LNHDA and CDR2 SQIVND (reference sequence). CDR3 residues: CASSIDLEADGYTF.

The CDR3 sequence: CASSTQQGTDTQYF. The V and J genes are TRBV5-1 and TRBJ2-3; TCRdb's D gene call, TRBD1, goes unchecked for lack of DNA. The CDR3 totals 14 residues. CDR1 and CDR2 from the germline V gene are SGHRS and YFSETQ. Based on the CDR3 plus reference TRBV5-1 and TRBJ2-3, the full variable domain is KAGVTQTPRYLIKTRGQQVTLSCSPISGHRSVSWYQQTPGQGLQFLFEYFSETQRNKGNFPGRFSGRQFSNSRSEMNVSTLELGDSALYLCASSTQQGTDTQYFGPGTRLTVL.

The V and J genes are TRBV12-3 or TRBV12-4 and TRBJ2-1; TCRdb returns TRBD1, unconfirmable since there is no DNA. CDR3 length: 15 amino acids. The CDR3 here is CASSFPGEAGNEQFF.

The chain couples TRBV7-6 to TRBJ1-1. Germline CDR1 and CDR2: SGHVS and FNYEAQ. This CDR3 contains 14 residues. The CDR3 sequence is CASSLALKARKAFF.

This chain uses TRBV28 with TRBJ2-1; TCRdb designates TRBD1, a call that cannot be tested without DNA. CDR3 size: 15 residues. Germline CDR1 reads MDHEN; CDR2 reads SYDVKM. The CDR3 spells CASSPGQGVYDEQFF.

CDR3: CASTFLADTQYF. This chain connects TRBV7-9 to TRBJ2-3. Germline-derived CDR1 and CDR2 are SEHNR and FQNEAQ (reference sequence). The CDR3 loop spans 12 amino acids.

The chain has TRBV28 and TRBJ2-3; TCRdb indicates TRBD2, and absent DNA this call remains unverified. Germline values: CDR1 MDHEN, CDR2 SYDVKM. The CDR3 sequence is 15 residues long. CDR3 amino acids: CASSMIGGAVDTQYF.

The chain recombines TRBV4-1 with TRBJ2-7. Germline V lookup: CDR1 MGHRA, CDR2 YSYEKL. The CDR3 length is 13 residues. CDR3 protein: CASSQEGFSVQYF.

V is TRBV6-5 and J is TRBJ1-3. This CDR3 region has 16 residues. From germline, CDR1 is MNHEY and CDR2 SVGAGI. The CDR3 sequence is CASSLISGEPGNTIYF.

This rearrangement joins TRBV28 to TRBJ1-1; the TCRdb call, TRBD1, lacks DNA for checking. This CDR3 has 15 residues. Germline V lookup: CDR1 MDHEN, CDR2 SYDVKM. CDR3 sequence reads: CASSLWGDENTEAFF.